This passage covers 9 T cell receptor beta chains from one sample sequenced in a study of human T cells and chemical hapten exposure. Sample time point: patch test 1, 2 weeks after DPC sensitization. Regarding treatment: therapeutic diphenylcyclopropenone sensitization with weekly scalp DPC. Each CDR3 protein gets one entry after TCRdb re-called the RACE reads with MiXCR. The sample shows approximately 110,000 distinct CDR3 sequences, approximately 10% of them seen only once. Specimen: whole blood, collected in connection with sensitization to the hapten diphenylcyclopropenone (DPC). The receptors shown here come from a middle-aged woman with alopecia areata. Some clones in this sample may be carry-over from other donors' samples.

At least ten counts were recorded for this clonotype. This sequence joins TRBV18 and TRBJ2-3; D remains ambiguous. CDR1 and CDR2 (germline): KGHSH, LQKENI. Deletions cut 4 bases from V and 6 bases from J, with 11 bases between. The CDR3 sequence is 13 residues long. The CDR3 here is CASSLNKVDTQYF. The CDR3, as DNA: TGTGCCAGCTCACTGAATAAGGTCGATACGCAGTATTTT.

Many counts were recorded for this clonotype. The genes are TRBV14 and TRBJ1-2; a weak D match, TRBD1 (5 bases). V lost 2 bases and J 4 bases, leaving 8 bases between the germline ends. CDR1 SGHDN and CDR2 FVKESK come from the germline V gene. The CDR3 totals 13 residues. CDR3 DNA sequence: TGTGCCAGCAGCCAACGGGGGAGCTATGGCTACACCTTC. Its translation is CASSQRGSYGYTF.

This clonotype was seen many times. The chain links TRBV3-1 to TRBJ1-5, with 8 bases lining up with TRBD1. J lost 7 bases, V lost 1 base, and 6 bases had no gene match. The CDR3 length is 15 residues. Per the germline V gene, CDR1 is LGHDT and CDR2 is YNNKEL (reference sequence). The chain's CDR3 is CASSQGGQGYQPQHF. Here the CDR3 DNA reads TGTGCCAGCAGCCAAGGTGGACAGGGATACCAGCCCCAGCATTTT.

In this sample, this clonotype turned up once. The V call is TRBV5-1, the J call TRBJ2-5, with TRBD2 identical over 7 bases. Trimming at V came to 4 bases and at J to 5 bases, leaving 20 bases not matched to a gene. The CDR3 runs to 18 residues. Germline V lookup: CDR1 SGHRS, CDR2 YFSETQ. The CDR3 spells CASSAGTGGSLQMETQYF. The CDR3 coding sequence is TGCGCCAGCAGCGCCGGGACTGGCGGGAGTTTACAAATGGAGACCCAGTACTTC.

This clonotype has just a few counts. The CDR3 reads CASSLGPGYGYTF. The CDR3, as DNA: TGTGCCAGCAGCTTAGGGCCGGGCTATGGCTACACCTTC. The rearrangement links TRBV7-2 to TRBJ1-2; no clear D gene. Germline V gene lookup returns CDR1 SGHTA and CDR2 FQGNSA. Trimming took off 1 base at V and 4 bases at J, with 7 bases between the two ends. The CDR3 has 13 residues.

The chain is built from TRBV7-4 and TRBJ2-5; TRBD2 is a possible D gene (6 bases). The CDR3 totals 18 residues. V was shortened by 5 bases and J by 1 base, with 23 bases between the two germline ends. The germline V gene encodes CDR1 SGHVT and CDR2 SQSDAQ. The CDR3 is CASSPPLWGEAFQETQYF. In DNA, the CDR3 is TGTGCCAGCAGCCCCCCTTTATGGGGGGAGGCGTTCCAAGAGACCCAGTACTTC.

The sample holds a few counts of this clonotype. The chain carries TRBV6-5 and TRBJ1-1; 7 nucleotides align to TRBD1. The CDR3 covers 15 residues. Germline V lookup: CDR1 MNHEY, CDR2 SVGAGI. V was pared by 0 bases and J by 5 bases, with 6 bases of the junction left unmatched. In DNA form, the CDR3 reads TGTGCCAGCAGTTACTCGAAGGGGGCGGGTACTGAAGCTTTCTTT. It specifies CASSYSKGAGTEAFF.

This clonotype was observed a single time. J is TRBJ1-4 and V is TRBV7-9; unclear D gene. Trimming pared 2 bases from V and 0 bases from J, leaving 4 bases between. The germline V gene has CDR1 SEHNR and CDR2 FQNEAQ (reference sequence). The CDR3 is 14 amino acids. CDR3 amino acids: CASSLLATNEKLFF. In nucleotides, the CDR3 is TGTGCCAGCAGCTTACTAGCAACTAATGAAAAACTGTTTTTT.

The CDR3 reads CASSATKTGAKNIQYF. CDR3 nucleotide sequence: TGCGCCAGCAGCGCGACCAAGACAGGGGCCAAAAACATTCAGTACTTC. This chain uses TRBV5-1 with TRBJ2-4, with 7 positions matching TRBD1. The CDR3 is 16 amino acids. In germline, CDR1 is SGHRS, CDR2 YFSETQ. Unmatched junction bases numbered 8, after V lost 4 bases and J lost 1 base.